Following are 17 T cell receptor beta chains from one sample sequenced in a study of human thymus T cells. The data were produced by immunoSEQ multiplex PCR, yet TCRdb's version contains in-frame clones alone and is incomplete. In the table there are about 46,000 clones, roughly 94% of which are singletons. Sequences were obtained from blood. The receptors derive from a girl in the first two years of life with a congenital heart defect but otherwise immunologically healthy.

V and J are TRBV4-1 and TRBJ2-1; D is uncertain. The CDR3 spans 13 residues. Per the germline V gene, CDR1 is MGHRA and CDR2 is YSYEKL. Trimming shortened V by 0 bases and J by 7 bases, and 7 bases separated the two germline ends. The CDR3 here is CASSQDWVNEQFF. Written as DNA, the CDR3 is TGCGCCAGCAGCCAAGATTGGGTGAATGAGCAGTTCTTC.

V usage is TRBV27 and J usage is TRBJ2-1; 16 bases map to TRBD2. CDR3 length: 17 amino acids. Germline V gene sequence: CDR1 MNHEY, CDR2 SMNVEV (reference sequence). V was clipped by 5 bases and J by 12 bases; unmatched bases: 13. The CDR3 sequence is CASSPPTGTSGRGRQFF. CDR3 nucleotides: TGTGCCAGCAGTCCTCCCACCGGGACTAGCGGGAGGGGCCGGCAGTTCTTC.

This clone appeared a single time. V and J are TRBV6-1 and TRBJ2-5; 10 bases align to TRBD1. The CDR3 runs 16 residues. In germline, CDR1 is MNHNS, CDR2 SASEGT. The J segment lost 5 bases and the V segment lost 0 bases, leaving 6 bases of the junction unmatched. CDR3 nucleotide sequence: TGTGCCAGCAGTGAAGCGGGACAGGGGTCAGGGGAGACCCAGTACTTC. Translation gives CASSEAGQGSGETQYF.

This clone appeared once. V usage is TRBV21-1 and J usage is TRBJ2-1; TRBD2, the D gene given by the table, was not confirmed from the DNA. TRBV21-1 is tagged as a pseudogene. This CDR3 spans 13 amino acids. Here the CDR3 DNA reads TGTGCCAGCAGCAATCCACTAGCGGATGAGCAGTTCTTC. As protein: CASSNPLADEQFF.

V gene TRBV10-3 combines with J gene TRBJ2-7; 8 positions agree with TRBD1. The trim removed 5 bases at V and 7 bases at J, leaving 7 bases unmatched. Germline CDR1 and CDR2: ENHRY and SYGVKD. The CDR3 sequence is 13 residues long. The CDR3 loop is CAISLDRGLEQYF. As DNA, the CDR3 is TGTGCCATCAGTCTAGACAGGGGATTGGAGCAGTACTTC.

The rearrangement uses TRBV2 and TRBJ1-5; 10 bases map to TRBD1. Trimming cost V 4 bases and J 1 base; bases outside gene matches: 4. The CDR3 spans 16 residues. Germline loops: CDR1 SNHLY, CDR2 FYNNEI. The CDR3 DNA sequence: TGTGCCAGCAGTGTGACAGGGGGCAAGAGCAATCAGCCCCAGCATTTT. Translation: CASSVTGGKSNQPQHF.

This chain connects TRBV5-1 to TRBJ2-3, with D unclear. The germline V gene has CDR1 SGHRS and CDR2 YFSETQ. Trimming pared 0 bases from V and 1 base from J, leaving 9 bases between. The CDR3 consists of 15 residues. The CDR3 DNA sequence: TGCGCCAGCAGCTTGGGGGGATCGGGCACAGATACGCAGTATTTT. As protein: CASSLGGSGTDTQYF.

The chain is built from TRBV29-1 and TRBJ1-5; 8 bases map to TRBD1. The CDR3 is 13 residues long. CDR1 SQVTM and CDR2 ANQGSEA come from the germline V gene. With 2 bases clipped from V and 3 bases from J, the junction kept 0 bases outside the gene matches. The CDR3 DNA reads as TGCAGCGTTGAACAGGGGGCCAATCAGCCCCAGCATTTT. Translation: CSVEQGANQPQHF.

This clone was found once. The DNA of the CDR3 is TGTGCCAGTAGTATTGGGGACAGGGTCCCAGATACGCAGTATTTT. Its translation: CASSIGDRVPDTQYF. The chain couples TRBV19 to TRBJ2-3; 9 nucleotides align to TRBD1. With V trimmed by 3 bases and J by 4 bases, 5 bases remained unmatched. Germline V gene lookup returns CDR1 LNHDA and CDR2 SQIVND (reference sequence). The CDR3 consists of 15 residues.

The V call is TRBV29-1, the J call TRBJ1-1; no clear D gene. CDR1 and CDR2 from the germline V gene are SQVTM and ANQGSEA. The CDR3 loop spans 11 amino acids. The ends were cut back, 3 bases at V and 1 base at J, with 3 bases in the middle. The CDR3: CSVEANTEAFF. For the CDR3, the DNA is TGCAGCGTTGAGGCGAACACTGAAGCTTTCTTT.

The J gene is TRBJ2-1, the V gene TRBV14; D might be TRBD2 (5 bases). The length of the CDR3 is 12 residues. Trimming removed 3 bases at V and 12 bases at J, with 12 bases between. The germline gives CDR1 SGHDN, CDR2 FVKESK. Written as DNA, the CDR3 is TGTGCCAGCAGCCACGGTAGGGCGGGGCAGTTCTTC. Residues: CASSHGRAGQFF.

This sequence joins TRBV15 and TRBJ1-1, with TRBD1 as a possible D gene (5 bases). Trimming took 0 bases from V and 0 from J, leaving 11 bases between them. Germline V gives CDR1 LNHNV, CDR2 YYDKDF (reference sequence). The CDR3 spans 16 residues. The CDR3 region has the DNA TGTGCCACCAGCAGAGATAGGGGCACCATGAACACTGAAGCTTTCTTT. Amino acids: CATSRDRGTMNTEAFF.

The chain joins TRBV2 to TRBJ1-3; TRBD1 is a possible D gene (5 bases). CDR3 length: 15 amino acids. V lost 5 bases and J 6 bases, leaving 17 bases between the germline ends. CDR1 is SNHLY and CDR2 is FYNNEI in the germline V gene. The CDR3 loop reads CASSRSGQGENTIYF. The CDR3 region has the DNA TGTGCCAGCAGTCGCTCGGGGCAGGGTGAAAACACCATATATTTT.

The CDR3 sequence: CAAGEGPGTYSNQPQHF. The DNA for the CDR3 is TGTGCCGCGGGAGAGGGACCTGGGACCTATAGCAATCAGCCCCAGCATTTT. The rearrangement links TRBV28 to TRBJ1-5, with a tentative D call TRBD1 (5 bases). Deletions cut 11 bases from V and 0 bases from J, with 23 bases between. The CDR3 sequence is 17 residues long. Germline loops: CDR1 MDHEN, CDR2 SYDVKM.

This CDR3 reads CSVARTSGSWGEQFF. The CDR3 nucleotides read TGCAGCGTTGCCCGGACTAGCGGGAGCTGGGGTGAGCAGTTCTTC. V gene TRBV29-1 combines with J gene TRBJ2-1; 13 bases are shared with TRBD2. CDR1 is SQVTM, CDR2 ANQGSEA, per germline. This CDR3 comprises 15 residues. Trimming took 4 bases from V and 9 from J; bases not matched to a gene: 9.

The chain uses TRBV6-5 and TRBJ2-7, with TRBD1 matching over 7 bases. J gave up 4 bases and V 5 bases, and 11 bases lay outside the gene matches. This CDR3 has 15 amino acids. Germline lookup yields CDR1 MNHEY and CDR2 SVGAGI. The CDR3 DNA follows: TGTGCCAGCAGTCGAACCCTGACAGGGCGGTACGAGCAGTACTTC. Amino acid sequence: CASSRTLTGRYEQYF.

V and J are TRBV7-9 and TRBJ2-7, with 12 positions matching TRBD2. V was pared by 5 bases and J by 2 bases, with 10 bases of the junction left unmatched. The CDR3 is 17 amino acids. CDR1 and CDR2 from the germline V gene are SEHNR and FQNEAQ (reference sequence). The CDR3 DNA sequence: TGTGCCAGCAGCCCAACCGCTAGCGGGAGGGCTCCCTACGAGCAGTACTTC. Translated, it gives CASSPTASGRAPYEQYF.